A single sample gave rise to the 26 T cell receptor beta chains below, sequenced in a study of shared clonotypes between healthy human individuals. The method was immunoSEQ multiplex PCR; TCRdb's version includes in-frame clones alone and lacks a portion of them. This sample has roughly 2.5 million clones, with around 94% found just once. Specimen: naive CD4+ T cells sorted from blood. Subset reported: CD45RA+ positively selected. These receptors originate from a man between 18 and 29 years old in good health.

For this clone: At the DNA level, this CDR3 is encoded by other sequences in the same sample as well. The chain links TRBV9 to TRBJ2-3; D uncertain. V was pared by 4 bases and J by 2 bases, with 11 bases between. There are 14 residues in the CDR3. CDR1 is SGDLS, CDR2 YYNGEE, per germline. DNA for the CDR3: TGTGCCAGCAGCCTCGGAACTTCCACAGATACGCAGTATTTT. This translates into CASSLGTSTDTQYF.

The chain couples TRBV28 to TRBJ1-5; D ambiguous. Trimming stripped 5 bases from V and 2 bases from J, with 13 bases between. Germline CDR1 and CDR2: MDHEN and SYDVKM. The CDR3 has 15 amino acids. CDR3 protein: CASSADMGGNQPQHF. CDR3 DNA: TGTGCCAGCAGTGCGGATATGGGCGGCAATCAGCCCCAGCATTTT.

V usage is TRBV5-4 and J usage is TRBJ1-6; D is perhaps TRBD1 (5 bases). Per the germline V gene, CDR1 is SGHNT and CDR2 is YYREEE (reference sequence). This CDR3 spans 18 amino acids. Trimming shortened V by 2 bases and J by 3 bases, and 18 bases separated the two germline ends. CDR3 loop: CASSFRLNRGGYNSPLHF. The CDR3 region has the DNA TGTGCCAGCAGCTTCCGGCTTAACCGTGGGGGCTATAATTCACCCCTCCACTTT.

V is TRBV19 and J is TRBJ1-2; a weak D match, TRBD1 (5 bases). Trimming stripped 3 bases from V and 2 bases from J, with 13 bases between. From germline, CDR1 is LNHDA and CDR2 SQIVND (reference sequence). CDR3 length equals 15 residues. The CDR3, as DNA: TGTGCCAGTAGTATTAGAGGGGATTGGAACTATGGCTACACCTTC. Its translation: CASSIRGDWNYGYTF.

The V call is TRBV25-1, the J call TRBJ2-7; 7 bases fit TRBD2. Germline values: CDR1 MGHDK, CDR2 SYGVNS. The CDR3 has 14 amino acids. The ends lost 2 bases at V and 3 bases at J; junction bases unmatched: 4. CDR3 loop: CASSELGGLYEQYF. The CDR3 DNA follows: TGTGCCAGCAGTGAACTGGGAGGGCTCTACGAGCAGTACTTC.

The V call is TRBV10-1, the J call TRBJ2-5; 7 bases align to TRBD2. Germline CDR1 and CDR2: WNHNN and SYGVQD (reference sequence). The CDR3 loop spans 14 amino acids. The J segment lost 5 bases and the V segment lost 2 bases, leaving 5 bases of the junction unmatched. CDR3 amino acids: CASSEGGGGETQYF. The CDR3 bases are TGCGCCAGCAGTGAGGGCGGGGGTGGTGAGACCCAGTACTTC.

The J gene is TRBJ2-1, the V gene TRBV9, with D possibly TRBD2 on 5 matching bases. The CDR3 contains 16 residues. Germline assignment: CDR1 SGDLS and CDR2 YYNGEE. The ends were cut back, 0 bases at V and 6 bases at J, with 16 bases in the middle. In DNA, the CDR3 is TGTGCCAGCAGCGTAGTAGGAGGACCCAAGGGCAATGAGCAGTTCTTC. Translated, it gives CASSVVGGPKGNEQFF.

The V call is TRBV15, the J call TRBJ1-2; D remains unclear. V dropped 6 bases and J dropped 2 bases, with 7 bases sitting between them. CDR1 is LNHNV, CDR2 YYDKDF, per germline (reference sequence). The CDR3 totals 12 residues. The CDR3 DNA reads TGTGCCACCAGTCAGGACAACTATGGCTACACCTTC. Translated: CATSQDNYGYTF.

CDR3 DNA sequence: TGTGCCTGGAGGGAGACCAGGGGTTGGGGCTACACCTTC. This sequence encodes CAWRETRGWGYTF. V usage is TRBV30 and J usage is TRBJ1-2; possibly TRBD1 for D (6 bases). CDR3 length: 13 amino acids. Germline V gives CDR1 GTSNPN, CDR2 SVGIG (reference sequence). V was shortened by 3 bases and J by 8 bases, with 16 bases between the two germline ends.

This sequence joins TRBV6-5 and TRBJ2-1; 7 bases align to TRBD2. With 6 bases clipped from V and 5 bases from J, the junction kept 7 bases outside the gene matches. In germline, CDR1 is MNHEY, CDR2 SVGAGI. The CDR3 spans 14 residues. CDR3 sequence: CASRYSGADNEQFF. The CDR3 DNA is TGTGCCAGCAGGTACAGCGGGGCCGACAATGAGCAGTTCTTC.

The V call is TRBV9, the J call TRBJ1-5; the D is unclear. The V and J ends lost 0 bases and 3 bases respectively, with 7 bases between them. The CDR3 totals 14 residues. Germline V gene lookup returns CDR1 SGDLS and CDR2 YYNGEE. CDR3 amino acids: CASSVDTNNQPQHF. In nucleotides, the CDR3 is TGTGCCAGCAGCGTAGACACCAACAATCAGCCCCAGCATTTT.

The genes are TRBV19 and TRBJ2-7; D is unresolved. The V end was cut by 5 bases, the J end by 6 bases, with 14 bases between. The germline V gene encodes CDR1 LNHDA and CDR2 SQIVND (reference sequence). The CDR3 extends over 13 amino acids. The CDR3 here is CASSQEGGFEQYF. Written as DNA, the CDR3 is TGTGCCAGTAGTCAAGAAGGTGGATTCGAGCAGTACTTC.

The chain employs TRBV7-9 and TRBJ1-4, with a weak D call TRBD1 (5 bases). This CDR3 has 14 amino acids. Germline loops: CDR1 SEHNR, CDR2 FQNEAQ (reference sequence). The germline V and J ends were trimmed by 0 bases and 10 bases, with 12 bases remaining between them. CDR3 bases: TGTGCCAGCAGCTTAGCGTTGCAGGGAGGAAAACTGTTTTTT. Protein product: CASSLALQGGKLFF.

The genes are TRBV6-5 and TRBJ2-7; D perhaps matches TRBD2 (6 bases). Trimming shortened V by 6 bases and J by 2 bases, and 11 bases separated the two germline ends. CDR3 length: 13 amino acids. Germline V CDR1 and CDR2: MNHEY, SVGAGI. The CDR3 loop is CASRASVTYEQYF. The CDR3 region has the DNA TGTGCCAGCAGGGCTAGCGTTACCTACGAGCAGTACTTC.

With regard to this clone: The sample carries other DNA sequences with the same CDR3. The V and J genes are TRBV4-3 and TRBJ1-2; D may be TRBD1 (5 bases). Per germline, CDR1 LGHNA and CDR2 YSLEER. CDR3 size: 14 residues. The V end was cut by 0 bases, the J end by 8 bases, with 13 bases between. The CDR3 DNA sequence: TGCGCCAGCAGCCAAGATCGGGGCGGTGGGGGCTACACCTTC. It yields the protein CASSQDRGGGGYTF.

This clone was found a few times. The chain links TRBV6-1 to TRBJ1-5, with D uncertain. Trimming left V 2 bases short and J 1 base short, with 12 bases between. The CDR3 spans 16 residues. CDR1 is MNHNS, CDR2 SASEGT, per germline. The CDR3 bases are TGTGCCAGCAGTGAAATTTTGCGGCGGAGCAATCAGCCCCAGCATTTT. Protein sequence: CASSEILRRSNQPQHF.

J is TRBJ2-6 and V is TRBV11-1; unclear D gene. The length of the CDR3 is 12 residues. Germline CDR1 is SGHAT and CDR2 is FQDESV (reference sequence). V lost 6 bases, J lost 1 base, and 1 base lay in between. CDR3 protein: CASRSGANVLTF. The CDR3, as DNA: TGTGCCAGCAGATCTGGGGCCAACGTCCTGACTTTC.

The rearrangement links TRBV11-2 to TRBJ2-5; 7 positions agree with TRBD2. Trimming removed 1 base from V and 3 bases from J; junction bases left unmatched: 2. Looked up from germline, CDR1 is SGHAT and CDR2 is FQNNGV. The length of the CDR3 is 14 residues. CDR3 protein: CASSLVGREETQYF. DNA of the CDR3: TGTGCCAGCAGCTTAGTGGGGAGGGAAGAGACCCAGTACTTC.

V usage is TRBV7-9 and J usage is TRBJ2-5, with unresolved D. Germline values: CDR1 SEHNR, CDR2 FQNEAQ (reference sequence). The length of the CDR3 is 13 residues. V dropped 3 bases and J dropped 5 bases, with 10 bases sitting between them. The CDR3 sequence is CASSFPPLETQYF. The CDR3 DNA is TGTGCCAGCAGCTTTCCTCCCCTCGAGACCCAGTACTTC.

This clone has a single count. The rearrangement links TRBV18 to TRBJ2-2; 10 bases match TRBD2. Germline-derived CDR1 and CDR2 are KGHSH and LQKENI. This CDR3 is 15 amino acids long. J gave up 4 bases and V 2 bases, and 1 base lay outside the gene matches. In DNA form, the CDR3 reads TGTGCCAGCTCACCAACTAGCGGGATCACCGGGGAGCTGTTTTTT. Protein sequence: CASSPTSGITGELFF.

In DNA, the CDR3 is TGTGCCAGCAGTACTCGACAGGGAAGCTCCTATAATTCACCCCTCCACTTT. It specifies CASSTRQGSSYNSPLHF. This rearrangement joins TRBV27 to TRBJ1-6; 7 bases are a match to TRBD1. V dropped 5 bases and J dropped 0; count of bases not matched to a gene: 7. The CDR3 runs 17 residues. Germline V CDR1 and CDR2: MNHEY, SMNVEV (reference sequence).

V gene TRBV29-1 combines with J gene TRBJ2-3; 10 bases fit TRBD1. Per germline, CDR1 SQVTM and CDR2 ANQGSEA. The junction had 4 bases not matched to a gene; V was cut back by 7 bases and J by 6 bases. CDR3 length: 12 residues. CDR3 DNA sequence: TGCAGCGGTGACAGGGGGCGGGATACGCAGTATTTT. Its translation is CSGDRGRDTQYF.

The CDR3 coding sequence is TGTGCCAGCAGCGTAGATTTCGGGACTAGCAGCCAAGAGACCCAGTACTTC. This gives the protein CASSVDFGTSSQETQYF. The J gene is TRBJ2-5, the V gene TRBV9; 9 bases are a match to TRBD2. Germline V CDR1 and CDR2: SGDLS, YYNGEE. CDR3 length: 17 amino acids. The V and J ends lost 0 bases and 1 base, in that order; junction bases with no gene match: 7.

V gene TRBV29-1 combines with J gene TRBJ1-5; TRBD1 matches 7 bases. Germline values: CDR1 SQVTM, CDR2 ANQGSEA. This CDR3 is 13 amino acids long. V was pared by 6 bases and J by 1 base, with 3 bases of the junction left unmatched. The DNA of the CDR3 is TGCAGCGTGAGACAGGGAAGCAATCAGCCCCAGCATTTT. It encodes CSVRQGSNQPQHF.

The CDR3 bases are TGTGCCAGCAGTTTCGGAGGTCGCTACACCTTC. It codes for CASSFGGRYTF. The gene calls are TRBV6-5 and TRBJ1-2, with D hard to call. Deletions cut 4 bases from V and 9 bases from J, with 9 bases between. Germline CDR1 and CDR2: MNHEY and SVGAGI. This CDR3 has 11 amino acids.

This clone has only one observation. The identical CDR3 is also encoded by other nucleotide sequences in the sample. The chain carries TRBV6-6 and TRBJ1-1; unclear D gene. Germline CDR1 MNHNY, CDR2 SVGAGI (reference sequence). The CDR3 totals 13 residues. Trimming removed 3 bases at V and 1 base at J, with 6 bases between. CDR3 protein: CASSYNGNTEAFF. CDR3 DNA sequence: TGTGCCAGCAGTTATAACGGGAACACTGAAGCTTTCTTT.